This T cell receptor (beta chain) was sequenced in a study of blood T cell repertoires in COVID-19. Overall study: The study drew acute and convalescent COVID-19 samples from the United States, Italy and Spain. T cells, B-cell-depleted T cells, or PBMCs provided the cDNA or gDNA that served as material.

In the original analysis: Estimation of nucleated cell counts was performed using reference gene primer amplification. The protocol was immunoSEQ multiplex PCR, while the TCRdb copy is restricted to in-frame clones and leaves out a portion. The V and J calls and clone size come from that table; D and trimming were worked out from the DNA. This sample has roughly 100,000 clones; 89% occur once, and the top ten carry approximately 3.5%. This CDR3 spans 18 amino acids. V lost 3 bases, J lost 0 bases, and 9 bases stayed unmatched. Germline V gene lookup returns CDR1 SGHVS and CDR2 FQNEAQ. This TCR was recovered from a woman aged 60-70 years with acute or convalescent COVID-19. V gene TRBV7-8 combines with J gene TRBJ2-1; 9 bases agree with TRBD2. Sequenced input: peripheral blood. CDR3 amino acids: CASSFSSGRSFSYNEQFF. CDR3 nucleotide sequence: TGTGCCAGCAGCTTTAGTAGCGGGAGAAGTTTCTCCTACAATGAGCAGTTCTTC.